This T cell receptor (beta chain) is drawn from a study of T cell responses to AZD1222 COVID-19 vaccine. Here immunoSEQ multiplex PCR was the method, and the copy in TCRdb shows in-frame clones only, minus some. The profile shows 95,000 to 150,000 clones, approximately 90% of them singletons. With respect to this clone: Its antigen is as yet unknown.

Study-wide results and caveats: Increased Spike-specific TCR breadth and depth were observed after two AZD1222 doses.

The specimen was peripheral blood, collected on day 0 of AZD1222 vaccination. This receptor was taken from an adult in good health.

The CDR3 DNA reads as TGTGCCAGTCACCAGAACACTGAAGCTTTCTTT. This sequence encodes CASHQNTEAFF. The V call is TRBV6-5, the J call TRBJ1-1, with D uncertain. Per the germline V gene, CDR1 is MNHEY and CDR2 is SVGAGI. V was clipped by 9 bases and J by 1 base, with 6 bases between them. The CDR3 is 11 residues long.